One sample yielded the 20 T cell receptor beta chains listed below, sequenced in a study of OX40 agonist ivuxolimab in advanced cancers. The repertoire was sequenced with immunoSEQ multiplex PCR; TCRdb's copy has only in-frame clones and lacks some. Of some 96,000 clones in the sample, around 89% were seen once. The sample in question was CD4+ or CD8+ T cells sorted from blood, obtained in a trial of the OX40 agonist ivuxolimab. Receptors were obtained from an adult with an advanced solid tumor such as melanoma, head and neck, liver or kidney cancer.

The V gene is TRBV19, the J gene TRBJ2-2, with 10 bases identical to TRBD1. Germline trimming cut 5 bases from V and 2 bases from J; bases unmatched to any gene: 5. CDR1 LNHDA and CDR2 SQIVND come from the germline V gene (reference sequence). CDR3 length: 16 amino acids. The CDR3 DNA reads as TGTGCCAGTAGTGTGGGACAGGGGATAAACACCGGGGAGCTGTTTTTT. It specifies CASSVGQGINTGELFF.

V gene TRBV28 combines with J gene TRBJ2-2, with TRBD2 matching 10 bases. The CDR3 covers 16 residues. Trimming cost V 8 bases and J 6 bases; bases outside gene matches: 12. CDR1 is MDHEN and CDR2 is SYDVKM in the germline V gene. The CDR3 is CASEPEIAGGPGELFF. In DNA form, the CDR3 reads TGTGCCAGCGAACCCGAGATAGCGGGAGGCCCCGGGGAGCTGTTTTTT.

The CDR3: CASSIGRSYEQYF. CDR3 coding DNA: TGTGCCAGTAGTATAGGCCGGTCCTACGAGCAGTACTTC. The gene calls are TRBV19 and TRBJ2-7; D is unclear. Germline assignment: CDR1 LNHDA and CDR2 SQIVND (reference sequence). The CDR3 loop spans 13 amino acids. The V end lost 1 base, the J end lost 1 base, and 5 bases lay between the germline ends.

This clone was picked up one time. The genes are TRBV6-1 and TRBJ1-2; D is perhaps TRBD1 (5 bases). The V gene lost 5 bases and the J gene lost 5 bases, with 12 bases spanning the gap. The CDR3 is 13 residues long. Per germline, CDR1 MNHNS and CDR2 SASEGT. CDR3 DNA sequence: TGTGCCAGCAGTCTAGGGGTTGGGTATGGCTACACCTTC. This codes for CASSLGVGYGYTF.

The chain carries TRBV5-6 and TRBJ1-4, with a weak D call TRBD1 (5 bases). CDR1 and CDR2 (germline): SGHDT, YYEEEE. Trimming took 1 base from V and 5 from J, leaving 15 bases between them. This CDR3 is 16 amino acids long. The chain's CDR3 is CASSLNKGRINEKLFF. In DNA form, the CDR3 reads TGTGCCAGCAGCTTGAATAAGGGACGGATAAATGAAAAACTGTTTTTT.

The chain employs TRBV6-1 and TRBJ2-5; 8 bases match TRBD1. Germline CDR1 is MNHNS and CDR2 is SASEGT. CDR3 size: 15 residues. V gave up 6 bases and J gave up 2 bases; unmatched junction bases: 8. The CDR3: CASRANRDRQETQYF. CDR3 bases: TGTGCCAGCAGAGCGAACCGGGACAGGCAAGAGACCCAGTACTTC.

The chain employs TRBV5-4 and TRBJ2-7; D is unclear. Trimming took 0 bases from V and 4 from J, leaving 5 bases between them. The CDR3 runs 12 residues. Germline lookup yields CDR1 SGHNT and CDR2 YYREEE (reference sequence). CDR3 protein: CASSLDHYEQYF. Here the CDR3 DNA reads TGTGCCAGCAGCTTGGACCATTACGAGCAGTACTTC. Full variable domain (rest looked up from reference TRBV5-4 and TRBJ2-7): ETGVTQSPTHLIKTRGQQVTLRCSSQSGHNTVSWYQQALGQGPQFIFQYYREEENGRGNFPPRFSGLQFPNYSSELNVNALELDDSALYLCASSLDHYEQYFGPGTRLTVT.

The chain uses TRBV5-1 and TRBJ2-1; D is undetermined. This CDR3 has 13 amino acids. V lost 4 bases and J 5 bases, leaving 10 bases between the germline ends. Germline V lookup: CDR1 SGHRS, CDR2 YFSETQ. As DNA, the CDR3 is TGCGCCAGCAGCGTAGGACCTGACAATGAGCAGTTCTTC. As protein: CASSVGPDNEQFF.

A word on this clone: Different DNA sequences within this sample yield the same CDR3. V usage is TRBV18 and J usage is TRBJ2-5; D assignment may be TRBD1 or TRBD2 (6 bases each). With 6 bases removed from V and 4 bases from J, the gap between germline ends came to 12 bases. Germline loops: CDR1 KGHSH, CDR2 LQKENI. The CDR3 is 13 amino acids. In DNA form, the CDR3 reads TGTGCCAGCTCCTCCAGGGGAGGAGAGACCCAGTACTTC. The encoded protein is CASSSRGGETQYF.

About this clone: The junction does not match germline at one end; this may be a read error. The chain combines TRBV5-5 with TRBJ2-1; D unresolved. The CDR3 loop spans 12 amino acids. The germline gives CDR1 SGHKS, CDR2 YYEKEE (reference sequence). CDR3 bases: TGTGCCAGCAGATTGGGCTACAATGAGCAGTTCTTC. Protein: CASRLGYNEQFF.

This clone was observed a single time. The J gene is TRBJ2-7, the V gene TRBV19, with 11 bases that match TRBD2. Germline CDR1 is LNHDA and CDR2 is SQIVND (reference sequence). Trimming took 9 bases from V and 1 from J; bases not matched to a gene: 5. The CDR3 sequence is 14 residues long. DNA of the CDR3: TGTGCCAGCCGAACTAGCGGGAGATCCTACGAGCAGTACTTC. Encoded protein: CASRTSGRSYEQYF.

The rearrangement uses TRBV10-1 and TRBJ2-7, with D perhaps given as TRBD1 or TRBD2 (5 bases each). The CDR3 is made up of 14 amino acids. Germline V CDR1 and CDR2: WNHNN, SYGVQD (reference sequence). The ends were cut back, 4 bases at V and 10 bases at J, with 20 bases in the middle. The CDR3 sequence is CASSGAGTPKNQYF. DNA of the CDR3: TGCGCCAGCAGTGGAGCCGGGACCCCCAAAAACCAGTACTTC.

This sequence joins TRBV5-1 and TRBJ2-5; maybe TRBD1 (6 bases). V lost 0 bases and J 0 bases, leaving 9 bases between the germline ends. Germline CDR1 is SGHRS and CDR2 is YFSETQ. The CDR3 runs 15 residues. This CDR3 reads CASSLEGHDQETQYF. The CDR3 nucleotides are TGCGCCAGCAGCTTGGAGGGACACGACCAAGAGACCCAGTACTTC.

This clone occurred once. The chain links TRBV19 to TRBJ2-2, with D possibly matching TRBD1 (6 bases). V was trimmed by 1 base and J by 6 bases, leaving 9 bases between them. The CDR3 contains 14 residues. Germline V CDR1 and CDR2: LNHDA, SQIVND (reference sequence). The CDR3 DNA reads TGTGCCAGTAGTATAGTGTGGGGGCCCGGGGAGCTGTTTTTT. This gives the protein CASSIVWGPGELFF. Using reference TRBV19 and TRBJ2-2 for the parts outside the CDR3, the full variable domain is DGGITQSPKYLFRKEGQNVTLSCEQNLNHDAMYWYRQDPGQGLRLIYYSQIVNDFQKGDIAEGYSVSREKKESFPLTVTSAQKNPTAFYLCASSIVWGPGELFFGEGSRLTVL.

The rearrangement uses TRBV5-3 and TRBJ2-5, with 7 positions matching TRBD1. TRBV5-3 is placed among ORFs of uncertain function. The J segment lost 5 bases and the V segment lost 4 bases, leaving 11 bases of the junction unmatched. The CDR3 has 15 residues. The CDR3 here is CARSTRDSLKETQYF. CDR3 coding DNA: TGTGCCAGAAGCACAAGGGACAGCTTGAAGGAGACCCAGTACTTC.

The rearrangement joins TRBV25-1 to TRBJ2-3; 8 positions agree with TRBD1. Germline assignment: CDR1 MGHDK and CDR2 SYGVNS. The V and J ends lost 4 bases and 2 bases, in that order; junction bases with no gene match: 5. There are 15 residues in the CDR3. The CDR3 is CASSGAGGITDTQYF. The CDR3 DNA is TGTGCCAGCAGTGGGGCAGGGGGCATCACAGATACGCAGTATTTT. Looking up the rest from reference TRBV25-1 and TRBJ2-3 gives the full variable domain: EADIYQTPRYLVIGTGKKITLECSQTMGHDKMYWYQQDPGMELHLIHYSYGVNSTEKGDLSSESTVSRIRTEHFPLTLESARPSHTSQYLCASSGAGGITDTQYFGPGTRLTVL.

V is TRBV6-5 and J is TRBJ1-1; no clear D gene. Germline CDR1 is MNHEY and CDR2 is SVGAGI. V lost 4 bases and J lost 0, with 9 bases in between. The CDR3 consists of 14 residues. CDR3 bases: TGTGCCAGCAGTTTCGGAAGGGTGAACACTGAAGCTTTCTTT. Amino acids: CASSFGRVNTEAFF.

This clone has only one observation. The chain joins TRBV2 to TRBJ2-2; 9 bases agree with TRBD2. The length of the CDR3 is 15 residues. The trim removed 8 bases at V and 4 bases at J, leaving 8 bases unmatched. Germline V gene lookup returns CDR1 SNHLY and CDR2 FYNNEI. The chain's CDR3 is CASSPTSGFTGELFF. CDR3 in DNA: TGTGCCAGCTCACCGACTAGCGGATTCACCGGGGAGCTGTTTTTT.

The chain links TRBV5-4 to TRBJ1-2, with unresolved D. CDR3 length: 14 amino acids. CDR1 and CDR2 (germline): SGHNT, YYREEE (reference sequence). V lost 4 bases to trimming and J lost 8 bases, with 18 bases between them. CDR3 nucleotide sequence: TGTGCCAGCAGCGGCGAGTGGCCCGAAATGGGCTACACCTTC. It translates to CASSGEWPEMGYTF.

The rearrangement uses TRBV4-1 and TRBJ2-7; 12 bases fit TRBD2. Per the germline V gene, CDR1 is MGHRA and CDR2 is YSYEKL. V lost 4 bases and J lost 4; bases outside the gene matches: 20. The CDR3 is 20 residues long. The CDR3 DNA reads TGCGCCAGCAGCCCGCGGGGGCTAGCGGGGGGGATGGCCCGTCGATACGAGCAGTACTTC. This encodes CASSPRGLAGGMARRYEQYF.